The 7 T cell receptor beta chains in this list originate from one sample, sequenced in a study of blood T cell repertoires in COVID-19. Here immunoSEQ multiplex PCR was the method, and the copy in TCRdb shows in-frame clones only, minus some. The data contain tens of thousands of clones, about 81% of them singletons. Sequencing input: peripheral blood. Receptor source: a human donor in a cohort sampled during active COVID-19.

This rearrangement joins TRBV19 to TRBJ2-7; 8 nucleotides match TRBD1. Germline trimming cut 7 bases from V and 2 bases from J; bases unmatched to any gene: 7. The CDR3 has 14 residues. Germline lookup yields CDR1 LNHDA and CDR2 SQIVND (reference sequence). CDR3 protein: CASKKDRGPYEQYF. CDR3 sequence (DNA): TGTGCCAGTAAGAAAGACAGGGGCCCCTACGAGCAGTACTTC.

V is TRBV19 and J is TRBJ1-5, with D unresolved. This CDR3 has 15 residues. The V and J ends lost 8 bases and 7 bases respectively, with 21 bases between them. Germline V gene lookup returns CDR1 LNHDA and CDR2 SQIVND (reference sequence). DNA for the CDR3: TGTGCCAGTCAGAGTCCAGGTGAGAGGGAGCAGCCCCAGCATTTT. This gives the protein CASQSPGEREQPQHF.

This sequence joins TRBV19 and TRBJ1-4; 8 bases map to TRBD1. Germline values: CDR1 LNHDA, CDR2 SQIVND (reference sequence). The CDR3 spans 15 residues. The trim removed 0 bases at V and 7 bases at J, leaving 4 bases unmatched. The CDR3 nucleotides are TGTGCCAGTAGTATAGAGCAGGGGGCAACTGAAAAACTGTTTTTT. Translated, it gives CASSIEQGATEKLFF.

This chain joins TRBV5-4 and TRBJ1-4; TRBD1 matches at 11 bases. The V gene end was trimmed by 5 bases and the J gene end by 5 bases; junction bases not matched to a gene: 5. The CDR3 consists of 15 residues. Germline V gene sequence: CDR1 SGHNT, CDR2 YYREEE (reference sequence). CDR3 nucleotides: TGTGCCAGCAGTCCCGGGACAGGGGGGAATGAAAAACTGTTTTTT. Translating gives CASSPGTGGNEKLFF.

A few counts support this clone. The genes are TRBV4-1 and TRBJ2-7; D not resolved. V gave up 1 base and J gave up 0 bases, with 10 bases separating them. Germline V gene data show CDR1 as MGHRA and CDR2 as YSYEKL. This CDR3 spans 15 amino acids. The CDR3 sequence is CASSQVYDSSYEQYF. The CDR3 DNA follows: TGCGCCAGCAGCCAAGTGTACGATAGCTCCTACGAGCAGTACTTC.

J is TRBJ2-1 and V is TRBV9; D possibly corresponds to TRBD2 (5 bases). V was trimmed by 0 bases and J by 0 bases, leaving 13 bases between them. CDR1 is SGDLS, CDR2 YYNGEE, per germline. The length of the CDR3 is 17 residues. CDR3 bases: TGTGCCAGCAGCGTAGGCTCGGGGTGGAGCTCCTACAATGAGCAGTTCTTC. Translated, it gives CASSVGSGWSSYNEQFF. Supplemented by reference TRBV9 and TRBJ2-1, the full variable domain reads DSGVTQTPKHLITATGQRVTLRCSPRSGDLSVYWYQQSLDQGLQFLIQYYNGEERAKGNILERFSAQQFPDLHSELNLSSLELGDSALYFCASSVGSGWSSYNEQFFGPGTRLTVL.

This rearrangement joins TRBV7-8 to TRBJ2-7; 8 bases fit TRBD2. Unmatched junction bases numbered 2, after V lost 5 bases and J lost 2 bases. Germline loops: CDR1 SGHVS, CDR2 FQNEAQ. The CDR3 loop spans 13 amino acids. DNA of the CDR3: TGTGCCAGCAGCCGGGGGGGAGCCTACGAGCAGTACTTC. Its protein product is CASSRGGAYEQYF. The complete variable domain, with remaining parts taken from reference TRBV7-8 and TRBJ2-7, reads GAGVSQSPRYKVAKRGQDVALRCDPISGHVSLFWYQQALGQGPEFLTYFQNEAQLDKSGLPSDRFFAERPEGSVSTLKIQRTQQEDSAVYLCASSRGGAYEQYFGPGTRLTVT.